The 16 T cell receptor beta chains presented below share a single source sample, sequenced in a study of blood T cell repertoires in COVID-19. Libraries were prepared by immunoSEQ multiplex PCR; TCRdb keeps only in-frame clonotypes and omits some of them. The table lists approximately 140,000 clones, approximately 87% of them singletons, with 4.3% in the top ten. The sequenced sample was peripheral blood. These receptors all stem from a woman aged 40 to 50 with acute or convalescent COVID-19.

This clone has more than one count but fewer than ten. The V and J genes are TRBV12-5 and TRBJ2-3, with a tentative D call TRBD2 (6 bases). The CDR3 extends over 17 amino acids. The ends were cut back, 2 bases at V and 0 bases at J, with 15 bases in the middle. Per the germline V gene, CDR1 is LGHNT and CDR2 is FRNRAP. The CDR3 sequence: CASGLQLADPSTDTQYF. Written as DNA, the CDR3 is TGTGCTAGTGGTTTGCAACTAGCCGATCCTAGCACAGATACGCAGTATTTT.

The chain carries TRBV7-8 and TRBJ2-1; 8 positions match TRBD2. CDR1 is SGHVS and CDR2 is FQNEAQ in the germline V gene. V gave up 1 base and J gave up 8 bases; unmatched junction bases: 10. This CDR3 spans 16 amino acids. CDR3 residues: CASSLGVGGARDEQFF. The CDR3 bases are TGTGCCAGCAGCTTAGGAGTCGGGGGGGCTAGGGATGAGCAGTTCTTC.

V and J are TRBV7-6 and TRBJ2-7; 7 nucleotides agree with TRBD1. The CDR3 is made up of 16 amino acids. The V gene end was trimmed by 3 bases and the J gene end by 3 bases; junction bases not matched to a gene: 11. The germline CDR1 and CDR2 sequences are SGHVS and FNYEAQ. The CDR3 loop reads CASSFYTTGSVYEQYF. The CDR3 DNA reads as TGTGCCAGCAGCTTCTATACGACAGGGAGCGTCTACGAGCAGTACTTC.

The CDR3 loop reads CASSQDLQRGRFTDTQYF. Written as DNA, the CDR3 is TGTGCCAGCAGCCAAGATCTGCAGCGGGGAAGGTTCACAGATACGCAGTATTTT. This sequence joins TRBV14 and TRBJ2-3; 7 nucleotides line up with TRBD2. This CDR3 is built from 18 residues. Trimming took 0 bases from V and 2 from J; bases not matched to a gene: 11. Germline lookup yields CDR1 SGHDN and CDR2 FVKESK.

V gene TRBV6-6 combines with J gene TRBJ2-2; 7 bases match TRBD2. The CDR3 totals 15 residues. CDR1 MNHNY and CDR2 SVGAGI come from the germline V gene (reference sequence). J lost 4 bases, V lost 6 bases, and 8 bases had no gene match. The CDR3 DNA follows: TGTGCCAGCAGCTCCGTCGGCGGGGGCACCGGGGAGCTGTTTTTT. Protein sequence: CASSSVGGGTGELFF.

This sequence joins TRBV18 and TRBJ2-3; D not resolved. Germline CDR1 KGHSH, CDR2 LQKENI. V was pared by 3 bases and J by 2 bases, with 6 bases between. The CDR3 is 13 residues long. CDR3 in amino acids: CASSPGFTDTQYF. Here the CDR3 DNA reads TGTGCCAGCTCACCCGGGTTCACAGATACGCAGTATTTT.

V and J are TRBV20-1 and TRBJ1-2; D not certain. Germline-derived CDR1 and CDR2 are DFQATT and SNEGSKA (reference sequence). CDR3 size: 11 residues. The V end was cut by 3 bases, the J end by 5 bases, with 7 bases between. The CDR3 reads CSASHSYGYTF. The CDR3 DNA is TGCAGTGCTAGTCACAGTTATGGCTACACCTTC.

This chain joins TRBV28 and TRBJ1-2, with D unclear. The CDR3 extends over 15 amino acids. Germline-derived CDR1 and CDR2 are MDHEN and SYDVKM. Trimming stripped 2 bases from V and 4 bases from J, with 14 bases between. The DNA for the CDR3 is TGTGCCAGCAGTTTAGTCCAGGCCACACTCTATGGCTACACCTTC. Protein sequence: CASSLVQATLYGYTF.

This clone has more than one count but fewer than ten. The rearrangement joins TRBV2 to TRBJ2-1, with TRBD1 as a possible D gene (5 bases). From germline, CDR1 is SNHLY and CDR2 FYNNEI. V lost 6 bases to trimming and J lost 3 bases, with 12 bases between them. The CDR3 spans 14 residues. CDR3 protein: CASSLQVSYNEQFF. CDR3 DNA sequence: TGTGCCAGCAGCTTACAGGTGAGCTACAATGAGCAGTTCTTC. Drawing the rest from reference TRBV2 and TRBJ2-1, the complete variable domain is EPEVTQTPSHQVTQMGQEVILRCVPISNHLYFYWYRQILGQKVEFLVSFYNNEISEKSEIFDDQFSVERPDGSNFTLKIRSTKLEDSAMYFCASSLQVSYNEQFFGPGTRLTVL.

The sample holds one count of this clone. The chain links TRBV18 to TRBJ1-2; D perhaps matches TRBD1 (5 bases). In germline, CDR1 is KGHSH, CDR2 LQKENI. V was cut by 2 bases and J by 5 bases, with 9 bases left in between. The CDR3 is 13 amino acids. CDR3 in amino acids: CASSPEAGYGYTF. The CDR3 bases are TGTGCCAGCTCACCAGAGGCAGGGTATGGCTACACCTTC.

The chain joins TRBV27 to TRBJ2-3; TRBD2 might be the D (6 bases). CDR3 length: 15 residues. Germline CDR1 and CDR2: MNHEY and SMNVEV (reference sequence). Trimming removed 3 bases from V and 0 bases from J, with 10 bases in between. In DNA form, the CDR3 reads TGTGCCAGCAGTTTTTTTGGGAGGAGCACAGATACGCAGTATTTT. Its translation: CASSFFGRSTDTQYF.

V usage is TRBV3-1 (or the pseudogene TRBV3-2) and J usage is TRBJ1-1, with D hard to call. The CDR3 totals 14 residues. Germline V gene lookup returns CDR1 LGHDT and CDR2 YNNKEL (reference sequence). Deletions cut 3 bases from V and 0 bases from J, with 8 bases between. The CDR3: CASSQIAVNTEAFF. CDR3 in DNA: TGTGCCAGCAGCCAGATAGCGGTGAACACTGAAGCTTTCTTT.

The chain employs TRBV11-2 and TRBJ1-1; possible D gene TRBD1, 5 bases. The CDR3 length is 13 residues. Germline CDR1 and CDR2: SGHAT and FQNNGV. Deletions cut 1 base from V and 6 bases from J, with 9 bases between. CDR3: CASSLAQGAEAFF. As DNA, the CDR3 is TGTGCCAGCAGCTTAGCGCAGGGCGCTGAAGCTTTCTTT.

This clone occurred once. The chain uses TRBV27 and TRBJ1-4; the D gene is possibly TRBD1 (6 bases). V shed 5 bases and J shed 0 bases, with 10 bases lying between them. Germline CDR1 reads MNHEY; CDR2 reads SMNVEV (reference sequence). The CDR3 spans 15 residues. The CDR3 loop is CASSRRTATNEKLFF. CDR3 DNA sequence: TGTGCCAGCAGTAGGAGGACAGCAACTAATGAAAAACTGTTTTTT.

V is TRBV5-1 and J is TRBJ1-5; D is undetermined. Germline lookup yields CDR1 SGHRS and CDR2 YFSETQ. The CDR3 covers 14 residues. Between the trimmed V and J ends, which lost 0 bases and 2 bases, there was a span of 6 bases. The CDR3 DNA reads TGCGCCAGCAGCTTGGGGTCAGGCAATCAGCCCCAGCATTTT. Translation gives CASSLGSGNQPQHF. Based on the CDR3 plus reference TRBV5-1 and TRBJ1-5, the full variable domain is KAGVTQTPRYLIKTRGQQVTLSCSPISGHRSVSWYQQTPGQGLQFLFEYFSETQRNKGNFPGRFSGRQFSNSRSEMNVSTLELGDSALYLCASSLGSGNQPQHFGDGTRLSIL.

This clone was counted a single time. This rearrangement joins TRBV7-3 to TRBJ2-7; TRBD1 matches 7 bases. Germline CDR1 SGHTA, CDR2 FQGTGA. V was clipped by 2 bases and J by 3 bases; unmatched bases: 4. CDR3 length equals 14 residues. The CDR3 region has the DNA TGTGCCAGCAGCTTAGAGACAGGGAACTACGAGCAGTACTTC. It specifies CASSLETGNYEQYF. Full variable domain (remainder filled in from reference TRBV7-3 and TRBJ2-7): GAGVSQTPSNKVTEKGKYVELRCDPISGHTALYWYRQSLGQGPEFLIYFQGTGAADDSGLPNDRFFAVRPEGSVSTLKIQRTERGDSAVYLCASSLETGNYEQYFGPGTRLTVT.